The T cell receptor (beta chain) described here comes from a study of patients and donors after allogeneic stem cell transplantation (dated by TCRdb to about 2020). This clonotype was counted at least ten times. Its antigen is currently not known. No base-level quality is on record; no much larger clone is a single base apart. Between the V and J ends, shortened by 0 bases and 5 bases respectively, the junction contains 14 bases. The CDR3 measures 16 amino acids from cysteine to phenylalanine. Only CDR3 DNA remains: 48 bases, in frame from the first base. CDR1 LGHNA and CDR2 YSLEER were looked up in the germline V gene. The library was generated by RT-PCR. The sequencer was a NextSeq 550. Using fastp trimming at Q25 and MiXCR clonotype assembly, TCRdb reanalyzed the public sequencing data and kept in-frame beta chains. One record per CDR3 amino acid sequence lists the most common genes and DNA. Counted in this sample were around 31,000 distinct CDR3 sequences; around 6.8% of them appeared once. Roughly a third of the sample goes to the ten largest clones.

The TCR sequence derives from a human donor who was either an allogeneic HSCT recipient or a stem cell or donor lymphocyte infusion donor (not recorded which). It is not recorded whose cells these are; they may come from a transplant donor. The rearranged chain carries TRBV4-3 and TRBJ1-5, with the D gene uncertain. The source material was blood, either unsorted or a sorted T cell fraction (not recorded which). The DNA is TGCGCCAGCAGCCAAGATTACTCCATGGGGTATCAGCCCCAGCATTTT. It translates to CASSQDYSMGYQPQHF.